This TCR beta chain was retrieved from a study of cytomegalovirus exposure and HLA in healthy donors. Overall study results and limits: Using the classifier, cytomegalovirus status was reportedly diagnosed with high specificity and sensitivity. Roughly uniform sequencing depth across donors was assumed, possibly incorrectly.

PCR primers comprised 60 Vbeta and 13 Jbeta primers. The table came from immunoSEQ multiplex PCR; TCRdb's copy has only in-frame clones and leaves some out. In the table there are 90,000 to 95,000 clones, just over 75% of which are singletons. Comments on this clone: Its antigen is undetermined.

The CDR3 extends over 13 amino acids. Trimming pared 6 bases from V and 7 bases from J, leaving 10 bases between. Germline-derived CDR1 and CDR2 are MNHEY and SVGAGI. Material for sequencing was PBMCs. This TCR was recovered from a young man in good health and CMV-seronegative. V gene TRBV6-5 combines with J gene TRBJ1-6; D uncertain. The CDR3 DNA follows: TGTGCCAGCAGCCGACGCGGGAATTCACCCCTCCACTTT. It specifies CASSRRGNSPLHF.